This TCR beta chain was captured in a study of cytomegalovirus exposure and HLA in healthy donors. Broader study findings: According to a later analysis, TCR clusters from the first cohort tended to co-occur in the 100 to 150 validation repertoires. The study flagged roughly 150 TCR beta chains as cytomegalovirus-associated.

Comments on this clone: The antigen is unknown.

Sequenced by immunoSEQ multiplex PCR; TCRdb stores in-frame clones only, minus some. The sample has 120,000 or so clones; around 90% are singletons. This CDR3 region has 13 residues. The V and J ends lost 4 bases and 10 bases, in that order; junction bases with no gene match: 7. Germline values: CDR1 SGHDT, CDR2 YYEEEE. The donors were members of the validation cohort comprising approximately 110 subjects, separate from the roughly 650-subject first cohort. Sequenced: PBMCs. The receptor's source is a young woman in good health and CMV-seronegative. The V gene is TRBV5-6, the J gene TRBJ1-1, with TRBD1 identical over 10 bases. The CDR3 bases are TGTGCCAGCAGCCTCGGGACAGGGGATAGAGCTTTCTTT. Its translation: CASSLGTGDRAFF.